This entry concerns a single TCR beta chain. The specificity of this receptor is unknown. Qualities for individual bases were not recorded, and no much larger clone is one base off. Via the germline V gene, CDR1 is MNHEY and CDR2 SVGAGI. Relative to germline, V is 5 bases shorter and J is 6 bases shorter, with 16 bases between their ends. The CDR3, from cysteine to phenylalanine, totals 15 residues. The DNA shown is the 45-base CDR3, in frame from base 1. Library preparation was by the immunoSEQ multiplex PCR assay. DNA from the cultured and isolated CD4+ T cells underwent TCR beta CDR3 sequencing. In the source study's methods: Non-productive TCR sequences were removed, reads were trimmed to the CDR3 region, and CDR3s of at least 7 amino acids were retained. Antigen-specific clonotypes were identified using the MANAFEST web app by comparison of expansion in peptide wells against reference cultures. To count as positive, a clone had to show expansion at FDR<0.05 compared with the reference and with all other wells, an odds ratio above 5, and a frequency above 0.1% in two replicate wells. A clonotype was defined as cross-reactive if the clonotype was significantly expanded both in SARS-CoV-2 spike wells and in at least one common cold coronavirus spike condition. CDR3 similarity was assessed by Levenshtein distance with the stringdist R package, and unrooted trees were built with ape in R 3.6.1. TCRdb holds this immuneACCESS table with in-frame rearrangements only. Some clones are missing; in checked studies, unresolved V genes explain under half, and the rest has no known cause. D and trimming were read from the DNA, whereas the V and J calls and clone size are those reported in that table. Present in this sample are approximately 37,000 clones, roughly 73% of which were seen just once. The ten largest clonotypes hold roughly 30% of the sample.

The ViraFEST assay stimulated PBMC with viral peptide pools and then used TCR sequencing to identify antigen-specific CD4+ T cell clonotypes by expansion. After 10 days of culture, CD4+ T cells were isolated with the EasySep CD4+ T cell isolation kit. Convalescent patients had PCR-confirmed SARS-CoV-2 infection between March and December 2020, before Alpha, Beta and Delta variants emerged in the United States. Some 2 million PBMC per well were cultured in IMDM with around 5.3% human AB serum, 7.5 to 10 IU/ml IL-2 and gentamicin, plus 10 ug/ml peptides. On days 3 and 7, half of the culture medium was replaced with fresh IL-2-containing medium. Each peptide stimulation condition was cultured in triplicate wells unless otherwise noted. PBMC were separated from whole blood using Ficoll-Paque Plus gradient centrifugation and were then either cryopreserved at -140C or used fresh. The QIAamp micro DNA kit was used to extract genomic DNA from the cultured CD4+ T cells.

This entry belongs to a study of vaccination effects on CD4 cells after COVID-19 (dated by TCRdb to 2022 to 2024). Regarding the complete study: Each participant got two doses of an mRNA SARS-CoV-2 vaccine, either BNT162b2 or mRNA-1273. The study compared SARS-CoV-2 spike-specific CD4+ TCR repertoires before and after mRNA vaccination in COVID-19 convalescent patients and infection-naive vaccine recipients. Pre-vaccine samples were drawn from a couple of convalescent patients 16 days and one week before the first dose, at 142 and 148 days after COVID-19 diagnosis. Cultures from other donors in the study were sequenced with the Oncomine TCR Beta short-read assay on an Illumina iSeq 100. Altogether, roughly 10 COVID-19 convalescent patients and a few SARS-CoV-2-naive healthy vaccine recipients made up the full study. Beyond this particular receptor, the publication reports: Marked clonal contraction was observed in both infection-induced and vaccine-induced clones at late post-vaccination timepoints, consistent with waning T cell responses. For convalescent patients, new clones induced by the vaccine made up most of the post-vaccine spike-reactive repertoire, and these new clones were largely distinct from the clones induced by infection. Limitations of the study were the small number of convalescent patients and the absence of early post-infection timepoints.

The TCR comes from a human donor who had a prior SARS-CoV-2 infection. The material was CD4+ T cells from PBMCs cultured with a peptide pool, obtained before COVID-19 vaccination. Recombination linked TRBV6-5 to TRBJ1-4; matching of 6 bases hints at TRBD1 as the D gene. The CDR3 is CASSRTRDIDEKLFF. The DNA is TGTGCCAGCAGTCGGACCCGGGACATCGATGAAAAACTGTTTTTT.